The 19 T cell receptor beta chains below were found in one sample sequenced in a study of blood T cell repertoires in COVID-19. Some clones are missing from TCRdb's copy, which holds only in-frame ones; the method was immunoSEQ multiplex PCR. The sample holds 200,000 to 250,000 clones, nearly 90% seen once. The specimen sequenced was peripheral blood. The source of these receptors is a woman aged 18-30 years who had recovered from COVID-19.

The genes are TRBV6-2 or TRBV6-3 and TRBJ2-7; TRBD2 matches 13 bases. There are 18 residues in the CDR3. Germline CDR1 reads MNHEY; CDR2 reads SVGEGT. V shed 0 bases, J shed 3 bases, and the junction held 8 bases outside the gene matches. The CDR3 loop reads CASSYSYGLAGVVYEQYF. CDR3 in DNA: TGTGCCAGCAGTTACTCCTACGGACTAGCGGGAGTAGTCTACGAGCAGTACTTC.

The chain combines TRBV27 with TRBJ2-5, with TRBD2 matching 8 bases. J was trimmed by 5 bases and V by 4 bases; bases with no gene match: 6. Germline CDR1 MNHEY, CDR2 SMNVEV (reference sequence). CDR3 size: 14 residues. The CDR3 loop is CASSSSGSDETQYF. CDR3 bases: TGTGCCAGCAGTTCAAGCGGGAGTGACGAGACCCAGTACTTC.

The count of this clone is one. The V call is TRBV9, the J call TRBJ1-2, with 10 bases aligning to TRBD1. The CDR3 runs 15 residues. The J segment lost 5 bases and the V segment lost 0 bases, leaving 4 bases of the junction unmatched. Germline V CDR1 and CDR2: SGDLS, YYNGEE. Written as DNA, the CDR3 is TGTGCCAGCAGCGTAGACCGGGACAGGGGATATGGCTACACCTTC. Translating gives CASSVDRDRGYGYTF.

DNA of the CDR3: TGTGCCAGCAGCCAAGGCTCTAGCCCCGGTAGGGTCACAGATACGCAGTATTTT. Translated: CASSQGSSPGRVTDTQYF. The rearrangement uses TRBV3-1 (or the pseudogene TRBV3-2) and TRBJ2-3; D is possibly TRBD2 (5 bases). Trimming shortened V by 1 base and J by 2 bases, and 19 bases separated the two germline ends. This CDR3 region has 18 residues. Germline CDR1 reads LGHDT; CDR2 reads YNNKEL (reference sequence).

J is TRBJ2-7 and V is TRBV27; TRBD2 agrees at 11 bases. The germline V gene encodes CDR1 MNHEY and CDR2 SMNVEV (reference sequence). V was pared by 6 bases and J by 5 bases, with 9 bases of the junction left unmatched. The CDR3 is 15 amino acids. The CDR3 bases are TGTGCCAGCAGCGTGAACCTAGCGGGAGGCGACGAGCAGTACTTC. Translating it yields CASSVNLAGGDEQYF.

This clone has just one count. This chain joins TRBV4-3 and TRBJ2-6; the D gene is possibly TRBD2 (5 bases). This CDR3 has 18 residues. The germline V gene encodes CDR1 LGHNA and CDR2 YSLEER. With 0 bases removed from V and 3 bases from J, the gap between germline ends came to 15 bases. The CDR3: CASSQEAPTGNGANVLTF. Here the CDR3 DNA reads TGCGCCAGCAGCCAAGAGGCCCCCACGGGGAATGGGGCCAACGTCCTGACTTTC.

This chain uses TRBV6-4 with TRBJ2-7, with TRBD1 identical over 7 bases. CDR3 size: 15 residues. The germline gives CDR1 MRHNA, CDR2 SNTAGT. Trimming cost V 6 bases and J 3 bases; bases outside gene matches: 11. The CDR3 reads CASSVEGQPIYEQYF. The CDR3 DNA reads TGTGCCAGCAGCGTCGAGGGACAGCCTATCTACGAGCAGTACTTC.

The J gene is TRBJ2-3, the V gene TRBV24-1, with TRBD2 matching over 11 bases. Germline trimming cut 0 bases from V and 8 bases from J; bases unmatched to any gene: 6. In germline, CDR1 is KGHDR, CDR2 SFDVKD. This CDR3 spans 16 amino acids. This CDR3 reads CATSDLTSGSGGTQYF. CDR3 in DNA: TGTGCCACCAGTGATTTGACTAGCGGGAGTGGAGGTACGCAGTATTTT.

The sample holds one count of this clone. CDR3 nucleotides: TGCGCCAGCAGCTTGGGGTCGGCCGGTAGCTATGAGCAGTTCTTC. Its translation: CASSLGSAGSYEQFF. The chain joins TRBV5-1 to TRBJ2-1; D is unresolved. The CDR3 has 15 residues. The germline CDR1 and CDR2 sequences are SGHRS and YFSETQ. V lost 0 bases, J lost 8 bases, and 15 bases lay in between.

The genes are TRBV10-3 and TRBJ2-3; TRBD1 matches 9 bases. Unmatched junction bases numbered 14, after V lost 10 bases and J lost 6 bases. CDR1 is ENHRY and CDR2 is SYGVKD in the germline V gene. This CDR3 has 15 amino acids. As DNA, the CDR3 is TGTGCCACCGATCTCGGACAGGGGATATCGGATACGCAGTATTTT. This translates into CATDLGQGISDTQYF.

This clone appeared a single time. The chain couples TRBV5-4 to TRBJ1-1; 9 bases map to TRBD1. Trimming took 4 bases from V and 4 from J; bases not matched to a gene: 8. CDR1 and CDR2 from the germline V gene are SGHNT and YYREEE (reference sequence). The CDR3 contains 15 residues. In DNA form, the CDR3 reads TGTGCCAGCAGCGGAACAGGGGGCAGAGGCACTGAAGCTTTCTTT. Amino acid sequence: CASSGTGGRGTEAFF.

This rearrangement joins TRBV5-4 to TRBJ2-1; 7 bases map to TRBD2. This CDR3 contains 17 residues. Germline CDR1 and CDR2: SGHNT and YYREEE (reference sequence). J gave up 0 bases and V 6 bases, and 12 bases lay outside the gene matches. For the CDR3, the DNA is TGTGCCAGCACCTCGATCGGGGACTATAACTCCTACAATGAGCAGTTCTTC. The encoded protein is CASTSIGDYNSYNEQFF.

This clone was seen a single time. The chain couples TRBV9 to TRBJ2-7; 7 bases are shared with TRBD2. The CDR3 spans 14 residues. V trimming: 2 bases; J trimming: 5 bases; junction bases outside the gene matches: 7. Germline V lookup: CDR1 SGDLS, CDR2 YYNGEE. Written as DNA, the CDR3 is TGTGCCAGCAGCGTTGGGGGGGTTAAGGACGAGCAGTACTTC. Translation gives CASSVGGVKDEQYF.

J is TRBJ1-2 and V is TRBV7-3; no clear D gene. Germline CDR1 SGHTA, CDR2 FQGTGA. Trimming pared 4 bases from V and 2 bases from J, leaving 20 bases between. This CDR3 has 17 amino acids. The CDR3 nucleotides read TGTGCCAGCAGCTACCCCCCCCTGGCCGTCCCCAACTATGGCTACACCTTC. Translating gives CASSYPPLAVPNYGYTF.

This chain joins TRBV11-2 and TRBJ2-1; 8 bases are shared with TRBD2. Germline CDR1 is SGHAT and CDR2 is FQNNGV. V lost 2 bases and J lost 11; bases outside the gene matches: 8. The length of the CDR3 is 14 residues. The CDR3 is CASSLRALAVKQFF. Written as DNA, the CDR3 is TGTGCCAGCAGCTTACGTGCACTAGCGGTTAAGCAGTTCTTC.

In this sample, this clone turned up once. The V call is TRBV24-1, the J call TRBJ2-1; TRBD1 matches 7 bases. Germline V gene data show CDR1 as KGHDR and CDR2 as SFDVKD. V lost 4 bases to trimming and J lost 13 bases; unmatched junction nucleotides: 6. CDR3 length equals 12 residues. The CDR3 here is CATSDSRDSQFF. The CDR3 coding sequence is TGTGCCACCAGTGACAGTCGGGACAGTCAGTTCTTC.

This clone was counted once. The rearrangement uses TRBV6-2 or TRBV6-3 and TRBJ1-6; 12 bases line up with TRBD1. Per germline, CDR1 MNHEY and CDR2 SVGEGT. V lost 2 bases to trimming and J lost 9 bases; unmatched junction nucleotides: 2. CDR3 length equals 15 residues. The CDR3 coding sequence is TGTGCCAGCAGTTACATGGGACAGGGGGCTTCACCCCTCCACTTT. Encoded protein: CASSYMGQGASPLHF.

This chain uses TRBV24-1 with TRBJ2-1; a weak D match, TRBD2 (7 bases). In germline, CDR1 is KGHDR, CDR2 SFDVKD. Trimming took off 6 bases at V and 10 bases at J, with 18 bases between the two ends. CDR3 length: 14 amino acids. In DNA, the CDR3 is TGTGCCACCAGTCTATCCGGGGGGCCAGGGGAGCAGTTCTTC. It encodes CATSLSGGPGEQFF.

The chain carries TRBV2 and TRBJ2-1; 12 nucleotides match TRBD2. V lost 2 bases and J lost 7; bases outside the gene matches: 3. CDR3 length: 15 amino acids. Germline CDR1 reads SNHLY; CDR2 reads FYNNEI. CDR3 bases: TGTGCCAGCAGTGAAACTAGCGGGAGGATGAATGAGCAGTTCTTC. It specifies CASSETSGRMNEQFF. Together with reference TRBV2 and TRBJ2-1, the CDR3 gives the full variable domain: EPEVTQTPSHQVTQMGQEVILRCVPISNHLYFYWYRQILGQKVEFLVSFYNNEISEKSEIFDDQFSVERPDGSNFTLKIRSTKLEDSAMYFCASSETSGRMNEQFFGPGTRLTVL.